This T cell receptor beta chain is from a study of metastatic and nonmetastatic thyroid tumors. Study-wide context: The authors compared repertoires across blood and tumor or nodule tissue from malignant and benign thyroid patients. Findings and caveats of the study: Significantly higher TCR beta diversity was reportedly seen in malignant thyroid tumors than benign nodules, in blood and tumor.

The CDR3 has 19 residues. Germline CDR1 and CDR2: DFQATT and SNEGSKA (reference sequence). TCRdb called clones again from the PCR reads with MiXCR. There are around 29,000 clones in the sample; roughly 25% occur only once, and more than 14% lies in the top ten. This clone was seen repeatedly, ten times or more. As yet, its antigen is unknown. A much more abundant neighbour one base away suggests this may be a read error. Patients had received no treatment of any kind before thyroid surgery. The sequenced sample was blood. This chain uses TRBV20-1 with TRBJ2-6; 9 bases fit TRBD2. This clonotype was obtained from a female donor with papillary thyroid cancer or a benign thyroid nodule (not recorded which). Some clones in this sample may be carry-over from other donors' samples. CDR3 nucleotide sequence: TGCAGTGCTAGAGATGTAACTCGCGGGAGGGTCTCTGTGGCCAACGTCCTGACTTTC. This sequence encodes CSARDVTRGRVSVANVLTF.